A selection of T cell receptor beta chains follows, all from one sample in a study of blood T cells in healthy people across ages. TCRdb re-derived calls from the 5' RACE reads in MiXCR, one entry per CDR3 protein. Seen here are over a million distinct CDR3 sequences, 45% observed once, and the top ten hold about 20%. The sample comprised blood. The source of these receptors is a woman aged 55-69 years in good health. Each CDR3 is given with its conserved first and last residue. D genes are given only for firm matches. Clone size is given for some rows only: seen once, a few or many times, or a class if the clone is expanded.

D gene,CDR3 length,J gene,clone size,V gene,CDR3 DNA,CDR3 protein
NA,16,TRBJ2-1,once,TRBV5-5,TGTGCCAGCAGCTTGGGTCCGGGAATCGGTCAGAATGAGCAGTTCTTC,CASSLGPGIGQNEQFF
NA,15,TRBJ2-7,NA,TRBV21-1,TGTGCCAGCAGCAGAGGGACTAGCGCCGCCTACGAGCAGTACTTC,CASSRGTSAAYEQYF
TRBD1,14,TRBJ1-2,once,TRBV24-1,TGTGCCACCAGTGAGGGGACAGGGGCTCGTGGCTACACCTTC,CATSEGTGARGYTF
TRBD2,18,TRBJ2-7,once,TRBV28,TGTGCCAGCGACCACATGGGACGAGCGGGAACCCATCCCAACGAGCAGTACTTC,CASDHMGRAGTHPNEQYF
NA,15,TRBJ2-1,few,TRBV6-1,TGTGCCAGCAGTGAAGTAGGGCGCTCCTACAATGAGCAGTTCTTC,CASSEVGRSYNEQFF
NA,16,TRBJ2-3,NA,TRBV29-1,TGCAGCGTTGAAGGGGATTCGGAGGGAGGCACAGATACGCAGTATTTT,CSVEGDSEGGTDTQYF
NA,13,TRBJ2-7,few,TRBV29-1,TGCAGCGTTGAAGCGGACCTTACCTACGAGCAGTACTTC,CSVEADLTYEQYF
TRBD2,17,TRBJ2-3,NA,TRBV27,TGTGCCAGCAGTTTGAGACTAGCGGGAGGGGCCAGGGATACGCAGTATTTT,CASSLRLAGGARDTQYF
NA,14,TRBJ2-5,NA,TRBV5-6,TGTGCCAGCAGCTTAAATAGCGGAGGGGAGACCCAGTACTTC,CASSLNSGGETQYF
NA,16,TRBJ1-4,NA,TRBV7-8,TGTGCCAGCAGCTGGAGAAGCCGTGCAACTAATGAAAAACTGTTTTTT,CASSWRSRATNEKLFF
NA,14,TRBJ2-7,few,TRBV29-1,TGCAGCGTGAGAGCCACGACGGGTACCTACGAGCAGTACTTC,CSVRATTGTYEQYF
TRBD2,15,TRBJ2-3,NA,TRBV6-5,TGTGCCAGCAGTCAATTAGCGGGGTACACAGATACGCAGTATTTT,CASSQLAGYTDTQYF
TRBD2,17,TRBJ2-2,few,TRBV28,TGTGCCAGCAGTTTACGTTGGCTAGCGGAGAACACCGGGGAGCTGTTTTTT,CASSLRWLAENTGELFF
TRBD2,16,TRBJ2-7,NA,TRBV3-1,TGTGCCAGCAGCCAAGATCTGGGGGGGGTCTCCTACGAGCAGTACTTC,CASSQDLGGVSYEQYF
NA,13,TRBJ2-5,NA,TRBV11-2,TGTGCCAGCAGCTTACCGTTACAAGAGACCCAGTACTTC,CASSLPLQETQYF
TRBD2,14,TRBJ2-7,NA,TRBV29-1,TGCAGCGTTGAGACCGGGACTAGCTCCTATGAGCAGTACTTC,CSVETGTSSYEQYF
NA,12,TRBJ2-7,NA,TRBV6-1,TGTGCCAGCAAAGTGGGCTCCTACGAGCAGTACTTC,CASKVGSYEQYF
TRBD2,17,TRBJ2-3,few,TRBV6-1,TGTGCCAGCAGTGACCTTACTAGAGCGGGGGTCACAGATACGCAGTATTTT,CASSDLTRAGVTDTQYF
NA,12,TRBJ2-5,NA,TRBV12-3/TRBV12-4,TGTGCCAGCAGCCCAACAGCCCAGACCCAGTACTTC,CASSPTAQTQYF
NA,13,TRBJ1-4,NA,TRBV20-1,TGCAGTGCTAGAAGGCCCGGGGATGAAAAACTGTTTTTT,CSARRPGDEKLFF
NA,15,TRBJ2-7,NA,TRBV20-1,TGCAGTGCTAGAGTCGCGAGAGGGACCTCCTACGAGCAGTACTTC,CSARVARGTSYEQYF
TRBD1,16,TRBJ2-3,few,TRBV14,TGTGCCAGCAGCCCCATAGGGGGACAGGGGACAGATACGCAGTATTTT,CASSPIGGQGTDTQYF
NA,17,TRBJ2-6,NA,TRBV12-3/TRBV12-4,TGTGCCAGCAGACCTACAGGGACTCGAATTGGGGCCAACGTCCTGACTTTC,CASRPTGTRIGANVLTF
NA,15,TRBJ2-5,few,TRBV27,TGTGCCAGCAGTTTATCCTCGGGGGCGGAGGAGACCCAGTACTTC,CASSLSSGAEETQYF
TRBD2,14,TRBJ2-1,NA,TRBV5-5,TGTGCCAGCAGCTCCCTAGCGGGGCGCAATGAGCAGTTCTTC,CASSSLAGRNEQFF
TRBD2,20,TRBJ2-3,once,TRBV10-3,TGTGCCATCAGTGAGGTTGCTTTAGCGGGAGAGGAGCGGTACACAGATACGCAGTATTTT,CAISEVALAGEERYTDTQYF
TRBD2,17,TRBJ2-3,many,TRBV27,TGTGCCAGCAGTTACCTTCCCACTAGCGGGAGTACAGATACGCAGTATTTT,CASSYLPTSGSTDTQYF
NA,12,TRBJ2-1,few,TRBV30,TGTGCCTGGAGTGTATCTGGCAATGAGCAGTTCTTC,CAWSVSGNEQFF
TRBD2,15,TRBJ2-5,many,TRBV4-2,TGTGCCAGCAGCCGGGGACTAGCGGACCAAGAGACCCAGTACTTC,CASSRGLADQETQYF
NA,17,TRBJ2-1,NA,TRBV4-1,TGCGCCAGCAGCCAAGAACCGAGGAGCGCTGCCTACAATGAGCAGTTCTTC,CASSQEPRSAAYNEQFF
NA,11,TRBJ2-1,NA,TRBV9,TGTGCCAGCAGCGCCACAGATGAGCAGTTCTTC,CASSATDEQFF
NA,14,TRBJ2-4,NA,TRBV5-1,TGCGCCAGCAGCGTCGGATCTTCAGGGGACATTCAGTACTTC,CASSVGSSGDIQYF
TRBD2,15,TRBJ2-5,NA,TRBV3-1,TGTGCCAGCAGCCAGACTAGCCTTCGAAGGGAGACCCAGTACTTC,CASSQTSLRRETQYF
NA,14,TRBJ2-5,many,TRBV6-5,TGTGCCAGCCGCCAGAGCCGAGCCGCCGAGACCCAGTACTTC,CASRQSRAAETQYF
TRBD2,13,TRBJ2-5,once,TRBV2,TGTGCCAGCAACGTGGGGAGGGAAGAGACCCAGTACTTC,CASNVGREETQYF
TRBD1,15,TRBJ1-5,NA,TRBV7-2,TGTGCCAGCAGCCCTGGGACAGAGTTTAATCAGTCCCAGCATTTT,CASSPGTEFNQSQHF
TRBD2,15,TRBJ2-3,few,TRBV9,TGTGCCAGCAGCGGGGGACTAGCGGTCACAGATACGCAGTATTTT,CASSGGLAVTDTQYF
TRBD1,14,TRBJ2-7,few,TRBV20-1,TGCAGTGCATCGGACAGGGTCCGAGGATACGAGCAGTACTTC,CSASDRVRGYEQYF
NA,15,TRBJ2-5,NA,TRBV7-9,TGTGCCAGCAGCTTACTGGGGACTCAACGAGAGACCCAGTACTTC,CASSLLGTQRETQYF
TRBD2,15,TRBJ2-7,few,TRBV20-1,TGCAGTGCCGTGGGCGGGAGGGCAAGCTCCTACGAGCAGTACTTC,CSAVGGRASSYEQYF